What follows are 17 T cell receptor beta chains derived from one specimen sequenced in a study of cytomegalovirus exposure and HLA in healthy donors. Amplification used 60 Vbeta primers and 13 Jbeta primers. Here immunoSEQ multiplex PCR was the method, and the copy in TCRdb shows in-frame clones only, minus some. Of 90,000 to 120,000 clones in the sample, roughly 80% were seen once. Sequencing was carried out using PBMCs. Source of these receptors: a man aged 30 to 45 in good health and CMV-seronegative.

V and J are TRBV6-4 and TRBJ2-1, with TRBD2 matching 13 bases. Germline lookup yields CDR1 MRHNA and CDR2 SNTAGT. This CDR3 is 16 amino acids long. After removal of 4 bases from V and 5 bases from J, the junction contained 5 bases not matched to a gene. The CDR3 is CASSVMGLAGNNEQFF. DNA of the CDR3: TGTGCCAGCAGTGTCATGGGACTAGCGGGGAACAATGAGCAGTTCTTC.

This chain links TRBV19 with TRBJ2-1; weak D call: TRBD2 (6 bases). CDR1 and CDR2 from the germline V gene are LNHDA and SQIVND (reference sequence). This CDR3 spans 13 amino acids. Trimming took 3 bases from V and 6 from J, leaving 9 bases between them. Written as DNA, the CDR3 is TGTGCCAGTAGTATGGGCGGGATCAATGAGCAGTTCTTC. This codes for CASSMGGINEQFF.

This rearrangement joins TRBV2 to TRBJ2-5, with TRBD2 as a possible D gene (5 bases). Per the germline V gene, CDR1 is SNHLY and CDR2 is FYNNEI. This CDR3 spans 15 amino acids. Trimming stripped 3 bases from V and 1 base from J, with 12 bases between. The CDR3 DNA reads as TGTGCCAGCAGTGAGGGAGAACGGACCCAAGAGACCCAGTACTTC. It is translated as CASSEGERTQETQYF.

The chain couples TRBV5-6 to TRBJ2-5, with a weak D call TRBD1 (5 bases). V dropped 4 bases and J dropped 3 bases, with 10 bases sitting between them. Per germline, CDR1 SGHDT and CDR2 YYEEEE. The CDR3 spans 13 residues. CDR3 amino acids: CASSADIEETQYF. CDR3 DNA: TGTGCCAGCAGCGCGGACATAGAAGAGACCCAGTACTTC.

The rearrangement joins TRBV19 to TRBJ2-7; 8 bases map to TRBD1. Germline V gene lookup returns CDR1 LNHDA and CDR2 SQIVND (reference sequence). Trimming took 6 bases from V and 3 from J; bases not matched to a gene: 1. The CDR3 extends over 12 amino acids. In DNA, the CDR3 is TGTGCCAGTAGCGACAGGGGCTACGAGCAGTACTTC. It is translated as CASSDRGYEQYF.

The chain is built from TRBV6-1 and TRBJ2-5; 14 positions agree with TRBD2. The CDR3 is made up of 17 amino acids. After removal of 6 bases from V and 3 bases from J, the junction contained 9 bases not matched to a gene. Germline V gene data show CDR1 as MNHNS and CDR2 as SASEGT. In nucleotides, the CDR3 is TGTGCCAGCAGCGAACCGGCGGGACTAGCGGGGGAAGAGACCCAGTACTTC. Encoded protein: CASSEPAGLAGEETQYF.

The chain recombines TRBV2 with TRBJ2-7; TRBD1 matches at 9 bases. Per germline, CDR1 SNHLY and CDR2 FYNNEI. The CDR3 length is 18 residues. After removal of 3 bases from V and 2 bases from J, the junction contained 14 bases not matched to a gene. CDR3 DNA sequence: TGTGCCAGCAGTGAGATGCGAGCCCCGGGACAGGGCACCTACGAGCAGTACTTC. Amino acid sequence: CASSEMRAPGQGTYEQYF.

About this clone itself: In the same sample, other DNA sequences code for this CDR3. This chain uses TRBV2 with TRBJ1-5; D not resolved. The germline V gene encodes CDR1 SNHLY and CDR2 FYNNEI. Trimming left V 8 bases short and J 4 bases short, with 9 bases between. The length of the CDR3 is 12 residues. CDR3 sequence: CASSAGNQPQHF. CDR3 DNA: TGTGCCAGCTCCGCGGGGAATCAGCCCCAGCATTTT.

V and J are TRBV7-9 and TRBJ2-5, with D possibly TRBD2 on 6 matching bases. The CDR3 is 16 amino acids. The germline V gene has CDR1 SEHNR and CDR2 FQNEAQ (reference sequence). V gave up 5 bases and J gave up 1 base, with 17 bases separating them. CDR3 loop: CASSDELGGLQETQYF. Written as DNA, the CDR3 is TGTGCCAGCAGCGACGAACTCGGGGGACTCCAAGAGACCCAGTACTTC.

The CDR3 loop is CASSFQLAGEQFF. The CDR3 DNA reads as TGTGCCAGCAGCTTTCAATTAGCTGGGGAGCAGTTCTTC. The chain has TRBV7-9 and TRBJ2-1, with no clear D. V was shortened by 3 bases and J by 10 bases, with 13 bases between the two germline ends. The CDR3 length is 13 residues. The V gene's germline CDR1 is SEHNR and CDR2 FQNEAQ (reference sequence).

This clone was detected a few times. The CDR3 bases are TGCGCCAGCAGCCTCGGGGGTTTCCCCCAAGATACGCAGTATTTT. Residues: CASSLGGFPQDTQYF. The rearrangement links TRBV4-1 to TRBJ2-3; maybe TRBD2 (6 bases). Germline assignment: CDR1 MGHRA and CDR2 YSYEKL. V lost 4 bases to trimming and J lost 5 bases, with 16 bases between them. This CDR3 is 15 amino acids long.

V is TRBV4-1 and J is TRBJ1-1; TRBD1 aligns across 8 bases. J was trimmed by 4 bases and V by 4 bases; bases with no gene match: 2. This CDR3 spans 13 amino acids. CDR1 MGHRA and CDR2 YSYEKL come from the germline V gene. CDR3 loop: CASSRQGATEAFF. CDR3 coding DNA: TGCGCCAGCAGCCGTCAGGGGGCCACTGAAGCTTTCTTT.

V gene TRBV25-1 combines with J gene TRBJ1-2, with D possibly matching TRBD1 (6 bases). The CDR3 is made up of 12 amino acids. The V and J ends lost 3 bases and 8 bases respectively, with 10 bases between them. Germline V lookup: CDR1 MGHDK, CDR2 SYGVNS. The CDR3 spells CASSDPTGGYTF. Here the CDR3 DNA reads TGTGCCAGCAGTGACCCGACAGGAGGCTACACCTTC.

The chain couples TRBV5-1 to TRBJ2-7; D possibly corresponds to TRBD2 (6 bases). Trimming pared 6 bases from V and 0 bases from J, leaving 13 bases between. Germline V gene sequence: CDR1 SGHRS, CDR2 YFSETQ. There are 14 residues in the CDR3. CDR3 in amino acids: CASKEGGSSYEQYF. CDR3 in DNA: TGCGCCAGCAAGGAGGGCGGAAGCTCCTACGAGCAGTACTTC. Supplemented by reference TRBV5-1 and TRBJ2-7, the full variable domain reads KAGVTQTPRYLIKTRGQQVTLSCSPISGHRSVSWYQQTPGQGLQFLFEYFSETQRNKGNFPGRFSGRQFSNSRSEMNVSTLELGDSALYLCASKEGGSSYEQYFGPGTRLTVT.

The rearrangement links TRBV6-1 to TRBJ2-7; TRBD1 is a possible D gene (6 bases). The CDR3 extends over 12 amino acids. Germline CDR1 and CDR2: MNHNS and SASEGT. V was trimmed by 7 bases and J by 3 bases, leaving 10 bases between them. DNA for the CDR3: TGTGCCAGCAAATTACAGGGCTACGAGCAGTACTTC. Encoded protein: CASKLQGYEQYF.

The chain carries TRBV27 and TRBJ2-7, with a possible D match to TRBD1 (5 bases). Trimming removed 5 bases at V and 0 bases at J, with 14 bases between. Germline-derived CDR1 and CDR2 are MNHEY and SMNVEV (reference sequence). The length of the CDR3 is 15 residues. DNA of the CDR3: TGTGCCAGCAGTCCCCAGGGCCCTAGCTCCTACGAGCAGTACTTC. Amino acid sequence: CASSPQGPSSYEQYF.

V is TRBV15 and J is TRBJ1-5; perhaps TRBD1 as D (6 bases). Trimming took 0 bases from V and 6 from J, leaving 15 bases between them. Per germline, CDR1 LNHNV and CDR2 YYDKDF (reference sequence). This CDR3 is built from 16 residues. The DNA of the CDR3 is TGTGCCACCAGCAGAGATCGAGGGGGTTCTTTTCAGCCCCAGCATTTT. Translated: CATSRDRGGSFQPQHF.